Listed here are 9 T cell receptor beta chains from one sample, sequenced in a study of regulatory T cells in long-lasting Graves disease (dated by TCRdb to 2020 to 2022). The receptor library was made with multiplex PCR. Sequencing used an Illumina HiSeq 4000. CDR3 regions were amplified by Arm-PCR with iRepertoire HTBI primers to construct TCR beta libraries. TCRdb trimmed public reads at Q25 via fastp, called clones via MiXCR and kept in-frame beta chains. When rows share a CDR3 protein, they turn into one entry using the most common DNA and genes. The sample table contains fewer than 650,000 distinct CDR3 sequences; only one count was recorded for around 16% of them. The top ten clones comprise around 11% of the sample. This sample's time point label indicates: newly diagnosed GD, antithyroid drugs for less than 3 months. For both TCR sequencing and RNA sequencing, RNA was extracted from PBMCs in TRIzol.

The same sample was also used in a study of T cells in Graves' hyperthyroidism and ophthalmopathy.

Sequencing was performed on peripheral blood mononuclear cells (PBMCs), taken at new diagnosis, from a patient treated with antithyroid drugs. These receptor sequences come from a man aged 18 to 35 with Graves disease. Donor details come from another sample of the same person, matched by shared clones.

CDR3 loop: CASSLLGLAGGPRDTQYF. CDR3 nucleotides: TGTGCCAGCAGCTTATTGGGACTAGCGGGAGGGCCTAGAGATACGCAGTATTTT. V and J are TRBV7-9 and TRBJ2-3; 16 bases are shared with TRBD2. Germline CDR1 and CDR2: SEHNR and FQNEAQ (reference sequence). The length of the CDR3 is 18 residues. After removal of 2 bases from V and 5 bases from J, the junction contained 7 bases not matched to a gene.

This clonotype appeared many times. V gene TRBV3-1 combines with J gene TRBJ1-1, with D hard to call. This CDR3 has 12 amino acids. With 3 bases removed from V and 4 bases from J, the gap between germline ends came to 6 bases. Germline V gene data show CDR1 as LGHDT and CDR2 as YNNKEL (reference sequence). The CDR3 reads CASSHFSTEAFF. The CDR3 bases are TGTGCCAGCAGCCATTTCAGCACTGAAGCTTTCTTT. The full variable domain, in which reference TRBV3-1 and TRBJ1-1 provide the parts outside the CDR3, is DTAVSQTPKYLVTQMGNDKSIKCEQNLGHDTMYWYKQDSKKFLKIMFSYNNKELIINETVPNRFSPKSPDKAHLNLHINSLELGDSAVYFCASSHFSTEAFFGQGTRLTVV.

The gene calls are TRBV9 and TRBJ2-5, with TRBD2 matching 8 bases. The CDR3 is made up of 17 amino acids. Per the germline V gene, CDR1 is SGDLS and CDR2 is YYNGEE. V dropped 0 bases and J dropped 2; count of bases not matched to a gene: 9. CDR3 DNA sequence: TGTGCCAGCAGCGTAGGAGCTCGGGAGCGGGGGCAAGAGACCCAGTACTTC. Its translation is CASSVGARERGQETQYF.

This clonotype was detected a few times. This chain links TRBV2 with TRBJ2-5, with D possibly TRBD2 on 5 matching bases. CDR1 and CDR2 from the germline V gene are SNHLY and FYNNEI. This CDR3 has 14 residues. The ends were cut back, 8 bases at V and 2 bases at J, with 15 bases in the middle. CDR3 bases: TGTGCCAGCCGGGGATCCGGAACTCAAGAGACCCAGTACTTC. Residues: CASRGSGTQETQYF.

This clonotype came up a few times. The chain has TRBV4-2 and TRBJ2-7; D is unclear. This CDR3 is 12 amino acids long. Germline-derived CDR1 and CDR2 are LGHNA and YNFKEQ. V was shortened by 2 bases and J by 5 bases, with 7 bases between the two germline ends. The CDR3 reads CASSQWGNEQYF. Here the CDR3 DNA reads TGTGCCAGCAGCCAATGGGGTAACGAGCAGTACTTC.

This clonotype was picked up one time. A read error is possible here, since a much larger clone lies one base away. The V and J genes are TRBV6-2 or TRBV6-3 and TRBJ2-7; tentatively, D is TRBD1 (5 bases). The CDR3 loop spans 13 amino acids. Germline lookup yields CDR1 MNHEY and CDR2 SVGEGT. The CDR3 DNA is TGTGCCAGCAGTACCCTCGACAGCTACGGGCAGTACTTC. As protein: CASSTLDSYGQYF.

This clonotype was recorded at least ten times. The chain links TRBV20-1 to TRBJ2-4; D is possibly TRBD2 (6 bases). Germline V gene data show CDR1 as DFQATT and CDR2 as SNEGSKA (reference sequence). Trimming pared 6 bases from V and 0 bases from J, leaving 18 bases between. The CDR3 extends over 16 amino acids. In DNA, the CDR3 is TGCAGTGCCAGGGTCGGCGGGACTCTAGCCAAAAACATTCAGTACTTC. Translating it yields CSARVGGTLAKNIQYF.

The genes are TRBV7-2 and TRBJ2-1; tentative D call: TRBD2 (6 bases). V was pared by 2 bases and J by 5 bases, with 10 bases between. Germline V gene sequence: CDR1 SGHTA, CDR2 FQGNSA. The CDR3 extends over 14 amino acids. The DNA of the CDR3 is TGTGCCAGCAGCTTACGGTGGGGGGACAATGAGCAGTTCTTC. Encoded protein: CASSLRWGDNEQFF.

This clonotype has just a few counts. The chain combines TRBV15 with TRBJ1-3; D remains ambiguous. Between the trimmed V and J ends, which lost 5 bases and 0 bases, there was a span of 8 bases. This CDR3 contains 14 residues. CDR1 and CDR2 (germline): LNHNV, YYDKDF (reference sequence). The CDR3 sequence: CATSDRSSGNTIYF. The CDR3 DNA reads TGTGCCACCAGCGACCGTAGCTCTGGAAACACCATATATTTT.